These T cell receptor beta chains were read from a single sample in a study of T cells in Graves' hyperthyroidism and ophthalmopathy. TCRdb reprocessed the multiplex PCR reads via MiXCR and lists one record per CDR3 protein. The profile covers more than 300,000 distinct CDR3 sequences, with around 18% appearing a single time and less than 45% taken by the ten largest. The sample comprised blood. All receptors derive from a man younger than 30 with Graves' ophthalmopathy. The CDR3 runs from the conserved cysteine through the conserved F or W. Fields, in order: V gene, D gene, clone size, J gene, CDR3 protein, CDR3 DNA. D genes are given only for firm matches. Expanded clones are given a class, and other clones once, few, many or no size at all.

V gene: TRBV2; D gene: TRBD1; clone size: many; J gene: TRBJ2-1; CDR3 protein: CAKRQGDNEQFF; CDR3 DNA: TGTGCCAAAAGACAGGGAGACAATGAGCAGTTCTTC
V gene: TRBV6-1; D gene: .; clone size: .; J gene: TRBJ2-3; CDR3 protein: CASSMTEGTDTQYF; CDR3 DNA: TGTGCCAGCAGTATGACAGAGGGGACAGATACGCAGTATTTT
V gene: TRBV12-3/TRBV12-4; D gene: .; clone size: .; J gene: TRBJ2-3; CDR3 protein: CASSPAFVGHTDTQYF; CDR3 DNA: TGTGCCAGCAGTCCAGCCTTCGTCGGCCACACAGATACGCAGTATTTT
V gene: TRBV9; D gene: .; clone size: .; J gene: TRBJ1-1; CDR3 protein: CASRGAGHTEAFF; CDR3 DNA: TGTGCCAGCAGGGGGGCAGGGCACACTGAAGCTTTCTTT
V gene: TRBV6-1; D gene: .; clone size: few; J gene: TRBJ1-5; CDR3 protein: CASSDRIKWQPQHF; CDR3 DNA: TGTGCCAGCAGTGACAGGATAAAATGGCAGCCCCAGCATTTT
V gene: TRBV7-8; D gene: .; clone size: .; J gene: TRBJ1-4; CDR3 protein: CASSRRTAHPTNEKLFF; CDR3 DNA: TGTGCCAGCAGCCGTCGGACGGCACACCCCACTAATGAAAAACTGTTTTTT
V gene: TRBV6-2/TRBV6-3; D gene: .; clone size: .; J gene: TRBJ1-2; CDR3 protein: CASSFAGVPGYTF; CDR3 DNA: TGTGCCAGCAGTTTTGCAGGGGTGCCAGGCTACACCTTC
V gene: TRBV3-1; D gene: .; clone size: .; J gene: TRBJ1-2; CDR3 protein: CASSQDRGDAWVNGYTF; CDR3 DNA: TGTGCCAGCAGCCAAGATCGCGGGGATGCGTGGGTTAATGGCTACACCTTC
V gene: TRBV12-3/TRBV12-4; D gene: TRBD1; clone size: many; J gene: TRBJ2-5; CDR3 protein: CASSQWDRGRETQYF; CDR3 DNA: TGTGCCAGCAGTCAATGGGACAGGGGTCGAGAGACCCAGTACTTC
V gene: TRBV2; D gene: .; clone size: many; J gene: TRBJ1-5; CDR3 protein: CASRVTAYNQPQHF; CDR3 DNA: TGTGCCAGCAGAGTCACAGCGTACAATCAGCCCCAGCATTTT
V gene: TRBV4-2; D gene: TRBD2; clone size: many; J gene: TRBJ2-3; CDR3 protein: CASSQARAGVLTDTQYF; CDR3 DNA: TGTGCCAGCAGCCAAGCCCGAGCGGGGGTGCTCACAGATACGCAGTATTTT
V gene: TRBV28; D gene: TRBD1; clone size: many; J gene: TRBJ1-2; CDR3 protein: CASVTGVAANYGYTF; CDR3 DNA: TGTGCCAGTGTGACAGGGGTCGCTGCTAACTATGGCTACACCTTC
V gene: TRBV18; D gene: .; clone size: few; J gene: TRBJ2-7; CDR3 protein: CASSPQGQTYEQYF; CDR3 DNA: TGTGCCAGCTCACCACAGGGACAAACCTACGAGCAGTACTTC
V gene: TRBV11-2; D gene: .; clone size: many; J gene: TRBJ2-2; CDR3 protein: CASSLAWGSARQTGELFF; CDR3 DNA: TGTGCCAGCAGCTTAGCTTGGGGCTCTGCTAGGCAAACCGGGGAGCTGTTTTTT
V gene: TRBV12-3/TRBV12-4; D gene: TRBD2; clone size: few; J gene: TRBJ2-2; CDR3 protein: CASSELAESPGELFF; CDR3 DNA: TGTGCCAGCAGCGAACTAGCGGAGTCGCCCGGGGAGCTGTTTTTT
V gene: TRBV20-1; D gene: .; clone size: many; J gene: TRBJ1-2; CDR3 protein: CSTLAANYGYTF; CDR3 DNA: TGCAGTACATTAGCCGCTAACTATGGCTACACCTTC
V gene: TRBV7-9; D gene: .; clone size: few; J gene: TRBJ1-4; CDR3 protein: CASSFRQATNEKLFF; CDR3 DNA: TGTGCCAGCAGCTTTCGACAAGCAACTAATGAAAAACTGTTTTTT
V gene: TRBV4-1; D gene: .; clone size: .; J gene: TRBJ2-3; CDR3 protein: CASSQSRGADTQYF; CDR3 DNA: TGCGCCAGCAGCCAATCTCGGGGCGCAGATACGCAGTATTTT
V gene: TRBV13; D gene: .; clone size: many; J gene: TRBJ2-1; CDR3 protein: CASSSLRGRSYNEQFF; CDR3 DNA: TGTGCCAGCAGCTCCCTCCGAGGTAGGAGCTACAATGAGCAGTTCTTC
V gene: TRBV7-9; D gene: TRBD2; clone size: .; J gene: TRBJ2-7; CDR3 protein: CASSFSASGYEQYF; CDR3 DNA: TGTGCCAGCAGCTTTTCGGCTAGCGGCTACGAGCAGTACTTC
V gene: TRBV28; D gene: .; clone size: many; J gene: TRBJ2-7; CDR3 protein: CASRGAEPNEQYF; CDR3 DNA: TGTGCCTCCCGGGGGGCCGAGCCTAACGAGCAGTACTTC
V gene: TRBV10-1; D gene: .; clone size: .; J gene: TRBJ2-7; CDR3 protein: CASSESSTVSYEQYF; CDR3 DNA: TGCGCCAGCAGTGAGTCATCGACGGTCTCCTACGAGCAGTACTTC
V gene: TRBV7-3; D gene: .; clone size: many; J gene: TRBJ1-1; CDR3 protein: CASSLYPGELAFF; CDR3 DNA: TGTGCCAGCAGTCTTTACCCCGGGGAGCTCGCTTTCTTT
V gene: TRBV6-2/TRBV6-3; D gene: TRBD1; clone size: many; J gene: TRBJ2-7; CDR3 protein: CASTPRDRDTEQYF; CDR3 DNA: TGTGCCAGCACCCCACGGGACAGGGATACCGAGCAGTACTTC
V gene: TRBV10-1; D gene: .; clone size: .; J gene: TRBJ2-7; CDR3 protein: CASSESDNLEEQYF; CDR3 DNA: TGCGCCAGCAGTGAGTCGGACAACCTTGAGGAGCAGTACTTC
V gene: TRBV15; D gene: .; clone size: many; J gene: TRBJ1-5; CDR3 protein: CATSTDSRSNQPQHF; CDR3 DNA: TGTGCCACCAGTACTGATAGCAGAAGCAATCAGCCCCAGCATTTT
V gene: TRBV9; D gene: .; clone size: once; J gene: TRBJ1-1; CDR3 protein: CASSVDRGVSTEAFF; CDR3 DNA: TGTGCCAGCAGCGTAGATCGGGGGGTCAGCACTGAAGCTTTCTTT
V gene: TRBV7-3; D gene: .; clone size: few; J gene: TRBJ1-2; CDR3 protein: CASSLDTEGGYTF; CDR3 DNA: TGTGCCAGCAGCTTAGACACCGAGGGTGGCTACACCTTC
V gene: TRBV4-1; D gene: TRBD1; clone size: .; J gene: TRBJ1-2; CDR3 protein: CASSQGQGALGYGYTF; CDR3 DNA: TGCGCCAGCAGCCAAGGACAGGGGGCTCTAGGCTATGGCTACACCTTC
V gene: TRBV3-1; D gene: TRBD1; clone size: many; J gene: TRBJ1-6; CDR3 protein: CASSPGTGMSYNSPLHF; CDR3 DNA: TGTGCCAGCAGCCCCGGGACAGGGATGTCCTATAATTCACCCCTCCACTTT
V gene: TRBV5-4; D gene: .; clone size: few; J gene: TRBJ1-2; CDR3 protein: CASSSPGEDGYTF; CDR3 DNA: TGTGCCAGCAGCTCTCCAGGGGAGGATGGCTACACCTTC
V gene: TRBV7-3; D gene: .; clone size: few; J gene: TRBJ2-5; CDR3 protein: CASSLHKDGGTQYF; CDR3 DNA: TGTGCCAGCAGCTTGCATAAGGATGGGGGGACCCAGTACTTC
V gene: TRBV6-1; D gene: .; clone size: many; J gene: TRBJ1-1; CDR3 protein: CASNSINTEAFF; CDR3 DNA: TGTGCCAGCAATTCGATAAACACTGAAGCTTTCTTT
V gene: TRBV27; D gene: .; clone size: .; J gene: TRBJ2-7; CDR3 protein: CASSLWNSYEQYF; CDR3 DNA: TGTGCCAGCAGTTTATGGAACTCCTACGAGCAGTACTTC
V gene: TRBV7-8; D gene: .; clone size: many; J gene: TRBJ2-7; CDR3 protein: CASSLGTATYEQYF; CDR3 DNA: TGTGCCAGCAGCTTGGGGACGGCGACCTACGAGCAGTACTTC
V gene: TRBV6-1; D gene: .; clone size: few; J gene: TRBJ1-5; CDR3 protein: CASSLYRHLNQPQHF; CDR3 DNA: TGTGCCAGCAGCCTTTACCGACACCTCAATCAGCCCCAGCATTTT
V gene: TRBV9; D gene: .; clone size: few; J gene: TRBJ1-4; CDR3 protein: CASSQNAANEKLFF; CDR3 DNA: TGTGCCAGCAGCCAGAACGCGGCTAATGAAAAACTGTTTTTT
V gene: TRBV28; D gene: TRBD2; clone size: many; J gene: TRBJ2-7; CDR3 protein: CASTETAGGSEPYEQYF; CDR3 DNA: TGTGCCAGCACCGAAACCGCGGGGGGATCGGAGCCCTACGAGCAGTACTTC
V gene: TRBV20-1; D gene: .; clone size: many; J gene: TRBJ2-5; CDR3 protein: CSASWTGEETQYF; CDR3 DNA: TGCAGTGCTTCCTGGACGGGGGAAGAGACCCAGTACTTC
V gene: TRBV27; D gene: .; clone size: few; J gene: TRBJ1-4; CDR3 protein: CASSFWGEKLFF; CDR3 DNA: TGTGCCAGCAGTTTTTGGGGGGAAAAACTGTTTTTT
V gene: TRBV3-1; D gene: TRBD1; clone size: .; J gene: TRBJ1-3; CDR3 protein: CASVQGQGTGNTIYF; CDR3 DNA: TGTGCCAGCGTACAGGGACAGGGAACTGGAAACACCATATATTTT
V gene: TRBV28; D gene: .; clone size: .; J gene: TRBJ2-5; CDR3 protein: CASSLGGVQETQYF; CDR3 DNA: TGTGCCAGCTCCCTAGGAGGGGTACAAGAGACCCAGTACTTC
V gene: TRBV28; D gene: TRBD1; clone size: many; J gene: TRBJ2-5; CDR3 protein: CASSLYPGGQETQYF; CDR3 DNA: TGTGCCAGCAGTTTATATCCAGGGGGCCAAGAGACCCAGTACTTC
V gene: TRBV24-1; D gene: .; clone size: few; J gene: TRBJ1-1; CDR3 protein: CATRADGTEAFF; CDR3 DNA: TGTGCCACCAGGGCAGACGGCACTGAAGCTTTCTTT
V gene: TRBV6-5; D gene: TRBD1; clone size: few; J gene: TRBJ2-7; CDR3 protein: CASSYTPRTGNNEQYF; CDR3 DNA: TGTGCCAGCAGTTACACCCCCCGGACAGGGAACAACGAGCAGTACTTC
V gene: TRBV3-1; D gene: TRBD1; clone size: many; J gene: TRBJ1-4; CDR3 protein: CASRGTAQGEKLFF; CDR3 DNA: TGTGCCAGCAGGGGGACAGCTCAAGGTGAAAAACTGTTTTTT
V gene: TRBV18; D gene: .; clone size: .; J gene: TRBJ1-3; CDR3 protein: CASSQGPGNTIYF; CDR3 DNA: TGTGCCAGCTCACAGGGGCCGGGAAACACCATATATTTT
V gene: TRBV10-3; D gene: .; clone size: few; J gene: TRBJ1-6; CDR3 protein: CAISSVPPSSYNSPLHF; CDR3 DNA: TGTGCCATCAGCTCAGTCCCCCCGAGCTCCTATAATTCACCCCTCCACTTT
V gene: TRBV15; D gene: TRBD2; clone size: few; J gene: TRBJ2-1; CDR3 protein: CATSMRTGGEQFF; CDR3 DNA: TGTGCCACCAGCATGCGGACGGGGGGTGAGCAGTTCTTC
V gene: TRBV18; D gene: .; clone size: .; J gene: TRBJ1-2; CDR3 protein: CASSPSDRPAYGYTF; CDR3 DNA: TGTGCCAGCTCACCAAGTGACAGACCAGCCTATGGCTACACCTTC
V gene: TRBV19; D gene: .; clone size: .; J gene: TRBJ1-6; CDR3 protein: CASSPGSGNSPLHF; CDR3 DNA: TGTGCCAGTAGTCCCGGGTCGGGTAATTCACCCCTCCACTTT
V gene: TRBV5-1; D gene: .; clone size: .; J gene: TRBJ1-2; CDR3 protein: CASSLGGGMDGYTF; CDR3 DNA: TGCGCCAGCAGCTTGGGTGGAGGGATGGATGGCTACACCTTC
V gene: TRBV12-3/TRBV12-4; D gene: .; clone size: many; J gene: TRBJ2-7; CDR3 protein: CASSPHPGEKSYEQYF; CDR3 DNA: TGTGCCAGCAGTCCCCACCCCGGGGAGAAATCCTACGAGCAGTACTTC
V gene: TRBV6-1; D gene: .; clone size: few; J gene: TRBJ2-7; CDR3 protein: CASSRTGDSYEQYF; CDR3 DNA: TGTGCCAGCAGTAGAACAGGGGACTCTTACGAGCAGTACTTC
V gene: TRBV5-6; D gene: TRBD1; clone size: .; J gene: TRBJ1-2; CDR3 protein: CASTPGQGVYTF; CDR3 DNA: TGTGCCAGCACCCCGGGACAGGGCGTCTACACCTTC
V gene: TRBV20-1; D gene: .; clone size: few; J gene: TRBJ2-3; CDR3 protein: CSASRGGDLTDTQYF; CDR3 DNA: TGCAGTGCTAGTAGAGGGGGGGACCTCACAGATACGCAGTATTTT
V gene: TRBV7-6; D gene: .; clone size: .; J gene: TRBJ1-3; CDR3 protein: CASSLSTFSTAGNTIYF; CDR3 DNA: TGTGCCAGCAGCTTATCAACTTTTTCGACAGCCGGAAACACCATATATTTT
V gene: TRBV5-1; D gene: .; clone size: few; J gene: TRBJ2-5; CDR3 protein: CASSFWGASETQYF; CDR3 DNA: TGCGCCAGCAGCTTTTGGGGGGCCAGCGAGACCCAGTACTTC
V gene: TRBV19; D gene: .; clone size: few; J gene: TRBJ2-7; CDR3 protein: CASSYWQGAHEQYF; CDR3 DNA: TGTGCCAGTAGTTACTGGCAGGGAGCCCACGAGCAGTACTTC